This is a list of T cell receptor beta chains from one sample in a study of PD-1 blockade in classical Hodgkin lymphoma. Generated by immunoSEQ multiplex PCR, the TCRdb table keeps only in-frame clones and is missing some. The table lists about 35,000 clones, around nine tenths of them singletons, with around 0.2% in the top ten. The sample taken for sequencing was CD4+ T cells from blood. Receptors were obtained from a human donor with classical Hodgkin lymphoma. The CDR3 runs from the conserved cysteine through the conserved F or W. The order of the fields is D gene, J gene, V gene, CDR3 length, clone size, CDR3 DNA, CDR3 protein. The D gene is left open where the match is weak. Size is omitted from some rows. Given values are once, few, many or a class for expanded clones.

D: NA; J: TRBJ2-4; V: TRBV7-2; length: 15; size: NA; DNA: TGTGCCAGCAGCTTAAAAACCGACGGACGAAACATTCAGTACTTC; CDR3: CASSLKTDGRNIQYF
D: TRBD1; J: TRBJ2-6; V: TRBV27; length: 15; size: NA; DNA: TGTGCCAGCAGTCCTACAGGGGCCGGGGCCAACGTCCTGACTTTC; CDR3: CASSPTGAGANVLTF
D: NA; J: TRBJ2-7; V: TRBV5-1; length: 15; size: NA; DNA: TGCGCCAGCAGCTTGATCGGCCTTCGGGCAGGAGAGCAGTACTTC; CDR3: CASSLIGLRAGEQYF
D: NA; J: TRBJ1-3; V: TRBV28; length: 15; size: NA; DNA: TGTGCCAGCAGTTTTGCCCAGGCCTCTGGAAACACCATATATTTT; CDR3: CASSFAQASGNTIYF
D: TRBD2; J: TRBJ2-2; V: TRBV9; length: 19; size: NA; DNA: TGTGCCAGCAGCGTAGGACGGCGAGCGGGAGATTCGAACACCGGGGAGCTGTTTTTT; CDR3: CASSVGRRAGDSNTGELFF
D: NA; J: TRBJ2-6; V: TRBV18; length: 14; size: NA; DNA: TGTGCCAGCTCGAGTAACTCTGGGGCCAACGTCCTGACTTTC; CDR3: CASSSNSGANVLTF
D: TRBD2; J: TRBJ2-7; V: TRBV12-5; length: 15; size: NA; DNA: TGTGCTAGTTCTCGAGAACTAGCGGCATCCTACGAGCAGTACTTC; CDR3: CASSRELAASYEQYF
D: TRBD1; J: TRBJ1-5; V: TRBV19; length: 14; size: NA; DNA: TGTGCCAGACCTCTGACAGGGACTTATCAGCCCCAGCATTTT; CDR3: CARPLTGTYQPQHF
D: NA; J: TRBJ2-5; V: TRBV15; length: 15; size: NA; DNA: TGTGCCACCAGCCTGGGACGGGAACAAGAGTGGACCCAGTACTTC; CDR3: CATSLGREQEWTQYF
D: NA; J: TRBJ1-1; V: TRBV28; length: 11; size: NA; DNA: TGTGCCAGCAGTTTATCGACTGAAGCTTTCTTT; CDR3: CASSLSTEAFF
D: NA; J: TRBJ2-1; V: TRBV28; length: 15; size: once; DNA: TGTGCCAGCAGTTTCCTGGCTAGCATTTACAATGAGCAGTTCTTC; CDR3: CASSFLASIYNEQFF
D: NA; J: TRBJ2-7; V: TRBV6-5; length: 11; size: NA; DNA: TGTGCCAGCAGTTACTTATACGAGCAGTACTTC; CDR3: CASSYLYEQYF
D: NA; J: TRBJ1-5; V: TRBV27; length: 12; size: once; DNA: TGTGCCAGCATCTTCTTCGGGGAGCCCCAGCATTTT; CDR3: CASIFFGEPQHF
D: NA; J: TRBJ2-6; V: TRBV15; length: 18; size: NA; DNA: TGTGCCACCAGCAGGGGGACAAGACGCATCTCTGGGGCCAACGTCCTGACTTTC; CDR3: CATSRGTRRISGANVLTF
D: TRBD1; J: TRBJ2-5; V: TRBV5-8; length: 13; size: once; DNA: TGTGCCAGCAGCTCGGACAGGGCGGAGACCCAGTACTTC; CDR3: CASSSDRAETQYF
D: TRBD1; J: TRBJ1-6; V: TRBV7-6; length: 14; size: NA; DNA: TGTGCCAGCAGCGTACAGGGGGCGGATTCACCCCTCCACTTT; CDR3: CASSVQGADSPLHF
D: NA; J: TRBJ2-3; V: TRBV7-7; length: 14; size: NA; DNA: TGTGCCAGCAGCCTCCAGCTGGCCACAGATACGCAGTATTTT; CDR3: CASSLQLATDTQYF
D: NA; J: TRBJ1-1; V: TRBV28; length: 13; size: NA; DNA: TGTGCCAGCAGTTTAAGGGGGGGTGCTGAAGCTTTCTTT; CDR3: CASSLRGGAEAFF
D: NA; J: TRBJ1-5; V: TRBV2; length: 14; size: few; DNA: TGTGCCAGCAGTGCATGGGGTAGAGATCAGCCCCAGCATTTT; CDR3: CASSAWGRDQPQHF
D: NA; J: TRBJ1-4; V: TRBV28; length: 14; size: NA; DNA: TGTGCCAGCAGTTTAGCTGGTCTCGAGGAAAAACTGTTTTTT; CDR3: CASSLAGLEEKLFF
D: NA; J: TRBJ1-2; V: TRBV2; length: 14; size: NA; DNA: TGTGCCAGCAGTGAAACAGGTAGTAACTATGGCTACACCTTC; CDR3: CASSETGSNYGYTF
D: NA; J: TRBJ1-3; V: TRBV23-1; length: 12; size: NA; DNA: TGCGCCAGCAGACACTCTGGAAACACCATATATTTT; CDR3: CASRHSGNTIYF
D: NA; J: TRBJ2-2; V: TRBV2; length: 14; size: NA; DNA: TGTGCCAGTAAACGGACAGTGAACACCGGGGAGCTGTTTTTT; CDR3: CASKRTVNTGELFF
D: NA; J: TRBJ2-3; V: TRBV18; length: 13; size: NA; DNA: TGTGCCAGCTCACCAATCGAGGAAGATACGCAGTATTTT; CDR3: CASSPIEEDTQYF
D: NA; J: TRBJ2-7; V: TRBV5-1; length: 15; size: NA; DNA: TGCGCCAGCAGCTTGTTCCAGGGAGGCCACTACGAGCAGTACTTC; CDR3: CASSLFQGGHYEQYF
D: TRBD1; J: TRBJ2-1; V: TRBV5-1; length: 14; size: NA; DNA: TGCGCCAGTAACCCAGGGGGTGTCTACAATGAGCAGTTCTTC; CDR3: CASNPGGVYNEQFF
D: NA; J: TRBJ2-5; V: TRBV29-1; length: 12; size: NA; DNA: TGCAGCGTTGACGGCGGGCAAGAGACCCAGTACTTC; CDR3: CSVDGGQETQYF
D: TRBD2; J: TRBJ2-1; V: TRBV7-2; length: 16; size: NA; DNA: TGTGCCAGCAGCTTATTTCCAAGCGGGAACTACAATGAGCAGTTCTTC; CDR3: CASSLFPSGNYNEQFF
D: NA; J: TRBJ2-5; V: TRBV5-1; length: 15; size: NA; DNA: TGCGCCAGCAGCTTGCGTCGGGAGAGCCAAGAGACCCAGTACTTC; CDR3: CASSLRRESQETQYF
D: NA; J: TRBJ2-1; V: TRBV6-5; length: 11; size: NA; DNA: TGTGCCAGCAGTTATCGAAATGAGCAGTTCTTC; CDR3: CASSYRNEQFF
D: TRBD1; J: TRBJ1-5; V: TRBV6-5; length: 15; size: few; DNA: TGTGCCAGCAGTTCAAGGACAGGGATGGGGCAGCCCCAGCATTTT; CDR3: CASSSRTGMGQPQHF
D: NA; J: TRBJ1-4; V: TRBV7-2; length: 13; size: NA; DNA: TGTGCCAGCAGCTCCGGGGCCAATGAAAAACTGTTTTTT; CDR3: CASSSGANEKLFF
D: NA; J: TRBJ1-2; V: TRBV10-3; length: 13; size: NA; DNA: TGTGCCATCAGTGAAGACAGCAACTATGGCTACACCTTC; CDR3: CAISEDSNYGYTF
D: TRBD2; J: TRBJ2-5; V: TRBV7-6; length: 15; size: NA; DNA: TGTGCCAGCAGCTCTCAGCGGGATATGCGAGAGACCCAGTACTTC; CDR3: CASSSQRDMRETQYF
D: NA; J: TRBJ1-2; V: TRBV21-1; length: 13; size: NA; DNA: TGTGCCAGCAGGAGGGGGACAGGGGGCGGCTACACCTTC; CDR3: CASRRGTGGGYTF
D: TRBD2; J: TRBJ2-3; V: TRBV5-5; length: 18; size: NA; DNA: TGTGCCAGCATGGGACTAGCGGGGGGGCTTCGATCCGCAGATACGCAGTATTTT; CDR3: CASMGLAGGLRSADTQYF
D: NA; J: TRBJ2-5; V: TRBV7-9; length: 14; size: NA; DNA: TGTGCCAGCAGCTTAGTTGTGGGGCAAGAGACCCAGTACTTC; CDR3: CASSLVVGQETQYF
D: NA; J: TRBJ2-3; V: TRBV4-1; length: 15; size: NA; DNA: TGCGCCAGCAGCCAGGGGGTCCCCCCCACAGATACGCAGTATTTT; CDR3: CASSQGVPPTDTQYF
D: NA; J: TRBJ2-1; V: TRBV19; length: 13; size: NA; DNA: TGTGCCAGTAGTTTAGGCGGGCGGAATGAGCAGTTCTTC; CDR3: CASSLGGRNEQFF
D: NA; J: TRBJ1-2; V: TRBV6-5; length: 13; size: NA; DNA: TGTGCCAGCAGTTACCGGGCGAAGAGTGGCTACACCTTC; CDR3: CASSYRAKSGYTF
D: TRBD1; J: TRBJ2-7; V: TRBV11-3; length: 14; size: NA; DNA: TGTGCCAGCAGCCGAACCACAGGGGCCCACGAGCAGTACTTC; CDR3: CASSRTTGAHEQYF
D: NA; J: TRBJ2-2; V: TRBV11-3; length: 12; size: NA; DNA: TGTGCCAGCAGCCCGAACACCGGGGAGCTGTTTTTT; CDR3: CASSPNTGELFF
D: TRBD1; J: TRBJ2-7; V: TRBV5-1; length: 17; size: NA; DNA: TGCGCCAGCAGCCTCCCGAGGACAGGGGGCGCGGATAACGAGCAGTACTTC; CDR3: CASSLPRTGGADNEQYF
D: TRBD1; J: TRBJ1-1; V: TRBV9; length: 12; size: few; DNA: TGTGCCAGCAGCACGGACAGGGGGCGAGCTTTCTTT; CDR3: CASSTDRGRAFF
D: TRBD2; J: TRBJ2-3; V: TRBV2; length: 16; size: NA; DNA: TGTGCCAGCAGTCCCCTAGCGGGGAAGGGGACAGATACGCAGTATTTT; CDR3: CASSPLAGKGTDTQYF